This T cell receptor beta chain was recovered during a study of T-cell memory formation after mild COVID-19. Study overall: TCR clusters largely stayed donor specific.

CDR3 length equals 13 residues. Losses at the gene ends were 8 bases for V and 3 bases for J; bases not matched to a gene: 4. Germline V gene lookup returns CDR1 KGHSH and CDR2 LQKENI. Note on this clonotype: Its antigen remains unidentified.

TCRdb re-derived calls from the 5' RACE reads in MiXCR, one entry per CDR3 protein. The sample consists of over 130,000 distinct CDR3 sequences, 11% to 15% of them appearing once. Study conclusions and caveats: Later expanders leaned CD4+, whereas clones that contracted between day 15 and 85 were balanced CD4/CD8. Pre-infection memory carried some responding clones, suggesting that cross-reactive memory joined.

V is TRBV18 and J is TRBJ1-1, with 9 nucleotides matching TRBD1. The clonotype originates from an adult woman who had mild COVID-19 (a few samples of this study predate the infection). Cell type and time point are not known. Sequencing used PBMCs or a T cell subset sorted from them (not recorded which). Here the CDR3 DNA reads TGTGCCAGCCAGGACAGGGGACACACTGAAGCTTTCTTT. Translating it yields CASQDRGHTEAFF.